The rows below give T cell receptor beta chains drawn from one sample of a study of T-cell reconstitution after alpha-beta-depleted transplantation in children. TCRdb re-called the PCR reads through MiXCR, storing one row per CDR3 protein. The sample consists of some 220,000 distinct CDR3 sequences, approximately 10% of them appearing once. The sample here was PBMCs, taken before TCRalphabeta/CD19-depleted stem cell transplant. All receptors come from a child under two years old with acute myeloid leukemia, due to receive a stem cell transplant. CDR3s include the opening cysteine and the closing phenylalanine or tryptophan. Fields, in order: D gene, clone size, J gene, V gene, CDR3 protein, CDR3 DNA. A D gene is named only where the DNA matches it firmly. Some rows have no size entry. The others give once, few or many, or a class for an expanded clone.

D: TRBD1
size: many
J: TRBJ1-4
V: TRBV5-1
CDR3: CASSSTGAPGEKLFF
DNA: TGCGCCAGCAGCTCTACAGGGGCGCCAGGAGAAAAACTGTTTTTT

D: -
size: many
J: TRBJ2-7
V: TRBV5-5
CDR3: CASSLARADQGSYEQYF
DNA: TGTGCCAGCAGCTTGGCGCGGGCAGATCAGGGCTCCTACGAGCAGTACTTC

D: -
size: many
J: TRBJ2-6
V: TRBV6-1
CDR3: CASRDGTTGANVLTF
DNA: TGTGCCAGCAGAGATGGGACAACTGGGGCCAACGTCCTGACTTTC

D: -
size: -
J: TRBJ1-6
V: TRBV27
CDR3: CASSSLGESSPLHF
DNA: TGTGCCAGCAGCTCCCTGGGTGAGAGTTCACCCCTCCACTTT

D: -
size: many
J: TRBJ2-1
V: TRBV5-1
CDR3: CASRAGQTYNEQFF
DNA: TGCGCCAGCAGAGCGGGACAGACGTACAATGAGCAGTTCTTC

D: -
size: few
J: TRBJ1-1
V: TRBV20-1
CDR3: CSAFYGTNTEAFF
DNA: TGCAGTGCTTTTTATGGCACGAACACTGAAGCTTTCTTT

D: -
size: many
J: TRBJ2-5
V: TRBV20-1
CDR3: CSARVSGRGETQYF
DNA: TGCAGTGCTAGAGTTTCCGGGCGAGGGGAGACCCAGTACTTC

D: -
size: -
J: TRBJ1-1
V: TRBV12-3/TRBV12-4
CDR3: CASSSADRIHTEAFF
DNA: TGTGCCAGCAGTTCCGCCGACAGGATTCACACTGAAGCTTTCTTT

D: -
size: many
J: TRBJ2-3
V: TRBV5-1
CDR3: CASSTPPADTQYF
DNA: TGCGCCAGCAGCACCCCACCTGCAGATACGCAGTATTTT

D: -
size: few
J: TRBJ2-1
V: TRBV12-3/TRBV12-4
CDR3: CAEGRPNEQFF
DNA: TGTGCTGAGGGACGTCCCAATGAGCAGTTCTTC

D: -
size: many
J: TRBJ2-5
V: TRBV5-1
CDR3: CASSFGSGGEETQYF
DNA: TGCGCCAGCAGCTTCGGGAGCGGAGGGGAGGAGACCCAGTACTTC

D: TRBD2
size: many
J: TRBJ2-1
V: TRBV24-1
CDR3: CATSDGGLAGGNNEQFF
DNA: TGTGCCACCAGTGATGGGGGACTAGCGGGAGGGAACAATGAGCAGTTCTTC

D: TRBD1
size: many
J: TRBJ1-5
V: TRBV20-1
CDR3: CSARDRTGAGNQPQHF
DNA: TGCAGTGCTAGGGACCGGACAGGGGCGGGCAATCAGCCCCAGCATTTT

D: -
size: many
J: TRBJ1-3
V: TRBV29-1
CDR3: CSALVDTSGNTIYF
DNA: TGCAGCGCCCTCGTAGACACCTCTGGAAACACCATATATTTT

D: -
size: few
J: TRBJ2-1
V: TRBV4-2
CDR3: CASSQGARSPNNEQFF
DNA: TGTGCCAGCAGCCAAGGGGCTAGGTCACCCAACAATGAGCAGTTCTTC

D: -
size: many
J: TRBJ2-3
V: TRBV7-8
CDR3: CASSFGSGLQYF
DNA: TGTGCCAGCAGCTTTGGCAGCGGGTTGCAGTATTTT

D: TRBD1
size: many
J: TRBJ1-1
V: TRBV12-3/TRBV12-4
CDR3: CASSPRDREAFF
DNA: TGTGCCAGCAGCCCCCGGGACAGAGAAGCTTTCTTT

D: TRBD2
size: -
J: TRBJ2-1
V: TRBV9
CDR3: CASSVTTGGNNEQFF
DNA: TGTGCCAGCAGCGTAACAACGGGGGGGAACAATGAGCAGTTCTTC

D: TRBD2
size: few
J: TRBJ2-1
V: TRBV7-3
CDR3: CASSLTIAGGINEQFF
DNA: TGTGCCAGCAGCTTAACGATAGCGGGGGGGATCAATGAGCAGTTCTTC

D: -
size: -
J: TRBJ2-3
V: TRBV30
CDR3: CAWSTGGTDTQYF
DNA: TGTGCCTGGAGTACGGGGGGCACAGATACGCAGTATTTT

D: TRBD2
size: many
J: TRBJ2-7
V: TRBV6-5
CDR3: CASSRLAGVLAYEQYF
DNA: TGTGCCAGCAGTCGACTAGCGGGAGTACTTGCCTACGAGCAGTACTTC

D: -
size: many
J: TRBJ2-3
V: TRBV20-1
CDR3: CSARRGWGIEGSTDTQYF
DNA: TGCAGTGCTAGGAGGGGTTGGGGGATCGAGGGAAGCACAGATACGCAGTATTTT

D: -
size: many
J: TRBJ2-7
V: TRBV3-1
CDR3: CASSPAFPSYEQYF
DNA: TGTGCCAGCAGCCCCGCATTCCCCTCCTACGAGCAGTACTTC

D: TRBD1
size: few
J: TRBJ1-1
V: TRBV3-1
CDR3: CASSFGTGAFF
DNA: TGTGCCAGCAGCTTTGGGACAGGGGCTTTCTTT